The following is a T cell receptor beta chain sequence with its context. Its antigen has not been determined. The sample holds no much larger clone one base away, and base qualities are not on file. This entry is derived from a study of blood T cell repertoires in COVID-19 (dated by TCRdb to about 2020). With regard to the full study: Collaborator samples came from the United States, Italy and Spain and covered acute and convalescent phases of COVID-19. The material from the prospective study consisted of cDNA or gDNA derived from T cells, B-cell-depleted T cells, or PBMCs. The dataset comprised deeply sampled blood TCRbeta repertoires from subjects exposed to, actively infected with, or recovered from COVID-19. The repertoires were released in a freely available public database meant as a resource for research on the immune response to SARS-CoV-2. Samples were obtained from the ongoing ImmuneRACE study (first 160 participants) and from over 1,000 subjects provided by 6 global collaborators. Nearly every sample came with metadata listing a de-identified subject ID, COVID-19 status, age in years and sex. Where available, HLA class I and class II types were taken from metadata supplied by the sample provider and were not determined by assay-based typing. General study outcomes and caveats: How much clinical and demographic metadata was included differed by source and by participant, and the metadata was provided uncurated.

V loses 7 bases at its end and J loses 2 bases; junction bases beyond the gene matches: 3. From cysteine to phenylalanine, the CDR3 is 13 amino acids long. CDR3 DNA is the only sequence kept; it has 39 bases, read in frame from the first base. The germline V gene sets CDR1 to SGHTA and CDR2 to FQGNSA. The immunoSEQ Assay, a bias-controlled multiplex PCR, was used to amplify TCRbeta CDR3 regions from genomic DNA. The source study handled its data this way. The number of nucleated cells in each sample was estimated by amplification of reference gene primers within the assay. Sequence reads were collapsed and filtered to measure the absolute abundance of every unique TCRbeta CDR3 rearrangement. For each sample, productive Simpson clonality was calculated as the square root of Simpson's diversity index across productive rearrangements. This is the immuneACCESS table as TCRdb keeps it, with only in-frame sequences that have V and J called. A part of the clones is gone; compared with another copy, unresolved V genes explain less than half, and the rest is unexplained. That table supplies the V and J calls and clone size; D and trimming were determined from the DNA. The sample table holds some 76,000 clones, of which approximately 90% were seen once. The ten largest clones take up about 5.1% of the sample.

The collaborating institutions used their own protocols to collect whole blood in K2EDTA tubes. For TCRbeta analysis, collaborators shipped samples in one of three forms: frozen whole blood, isolated PBMCs, or DNA extracted from either of those sample types. The sample was peripheral blood. This TCR was recovered from a woman in her late teens or twenties with acute or convalescent COVID-19. This receptor chain uses TRBV7-2 and TRBJ2-3; the central 7 bases match TRBD2. The CDR3 here reads CASTRGVTDTQYF. Read as DNA, the sequence is TGTGCCAGCACCCGGGGGGTCACAGATACGCAGTATTTT.